These 14 T cell receptor beta chains originate from one sample sequenced in a study of metastatic and nonmetastatic thyroid tumors. No patient had received any treatment before thyroid surgery. TCRdb reanalyzed the PCR reads via MiXCR. The table records approximately 32,000 clones, under 25% of them present only once. The sample comprised tumor tissue. These receptors were obtained from a male donor with papillary thyroid cancer or a benign thyroid nodule (not recorded which). Some clones in this sample may be carry-over from other donors' samples.

This clone was seen ten or more times. The chain carries TRBV5-1 and TRBJ1-4, with D perhaps matching TRBD1 (5 bases). The CDR3 covers 13 residues. Germline V gene sequence: CDR1 SGHRS, CDR2 YFSETQ. Deletions cut 0 bases from V and 7 bases from J, with 7 bases between. Written as DNA, the CDR3 is TGCGCCAGCAGCTTGGGACAGACTGAAAAACTGTTTTTT. Encoded protein: CASSLGQTEKLFF.

The table lists this clone with many counts. The chain couples TRBV9 to TRBJ2-1; D perhaps matches TRBD1 (6 bases). This CDR3 contains 15 residues. V lost 3 bases and J lost 0, with 10 bases in between. In germline, CDR1 is SGDLS, CDR2 YYNGEE. This CDR3 reads CASSADSYSYNEQFF. The CDR3 nucleotides read TGTGCCAGCAGCGCGGACAGTTACTCCTACAATGAGCAGTTCTTC.

In its sample, this clone was seen many times. Distinct nucleotide sequences in the sample also encode this CDR3. The chain links TRBV4-1 to TRBJ1-5; D call uncertain. Between the trimmed V and J ends, which lost 0 bases and 7 bases, there was a span of 4 bases. The CDR3 is made up of 12 amino acids. CDR1 is MGHRA, CDR2 YSYEKL, per germline. CDR3 sequence reads: CASSQEGQPQHF. The CDR3 DNA reads as TGCGCCAGCAGCCAAGAGGGGCAGCCCCAGCATTTT.

This clone was recorded a few times. This chain connects TRBV12-3 or TRBV12-4 to TRBJ2-1, with TRBD2 matching 7 bases. Trimming cost V 3 bases and J 6 bases; bases outside gene matches: 11. The CDR3 totals 16 residues. CDR3 sequence reads: CASSFPRRGSSNEQFF. CDR3 DNA: TGTGCCAGCAGTTTCCCCCGGCGGGGGTCGAGCAATGAGCAGTTCTTC.

This rearrangement joins TRBV6-1 to TRBJ2-2, with TRBD1 matching over 11 bases. The CDR3 loop spans 15 amino acids. CDR1 and CDR2 (germline): MNHNS, SASEGT. V lost 6 bases and J lost 6; bases outside the gene matches: 6. Written as DNA, the CDR3 is TGTGCCAGCAGGCAACCGGGACAGGGGGCCGGGGAGCTGTTTTTT. It is translated as CASRQPGQGAGELFF.

This clone was found many times. The genes are TRBV7-2 and TRBJ2-5, with D maybe TRBD1 (6 bases). Looked up from germline, CDR1 is SGHTA and CDR2 is FQGNSA. The CDR3 loop spans 14 amino acids. Deletions cut 5 bases from V and 4 bases from J, with 14 bases between. The CDR3 nucleotides read TGTGCCAGCAGCCCTAGCCCACAGGGAGAGACCCAGTACTTC. This sequence encodes CASSPSPQGETQYF.

This clone showed up many times. The CDR3 spells CAWSIGNTIYF. The CDR3 DNA follows: TGTGCCTGGAGTATTGGAAACACCATATATTTT. V is TRBV30 and J is TRBJ1-3; no clear D. Trimming removed 2 bases at V and 3 bases at J, with 2 bases between. Germline values: CDR1 GTSNPN, CDR2 SVGIG (reference sequence). The CDR3 has 11 residues.

This clone was observed a single time. The V and J genes are TRBV20-1 and TRBJ2-3; no clear D. Trimming cost V 0 bases and J 0 bases, with 22 bases left between them. The germline V gene encodes CDR1 DFQATT and CDR2 SNEGSKA (reference sequence). The length of the CDR3 is 19 residues. The CDR3 sequence: CSARESPLVGPRSTDTQYF. The CDR3 coding sequence is TGCAGTGCTAGAGAGAGCCCCCTTGTTGGACCCAGGAGCACAGATACGCAGTATTTT.

Points on this clone: A read error may explain this, as a much larger clone is one base away. Written as DNA, the CDR3 is TGTGCCAGCAGCCAATACACAGGGGGAGGCTACACCTTC. Residues: CASSQYTGGGYTF. The chain is built from TRBV4-2 and TRBJ1-2; 8 bases fit TRBD1. CDR1 is LGHNA and CDR2 is YNFKEQ in the germline V gene. The CDR3 spans 13 residues. V was clipped by 2 bases and J by 8 bases; unmatched bases: 4.

This clone is medium-sized by share. The gene calls are TRBV19 and TRBJ1-1; TRBD1 aligns across 8 bases. V dropped 1 base and J dropped 4; count of bases not matched to a gene: 5. Germline lookup yields CDR1 LNHDA and CDR2 SQIVND (reference sequence). The CDR3 is 15 residues long. DNA for the CDR3: TGTGCCAGTAGTATAGCGGGTCAGGGGGCCACTGAAGCTTTCTTT. Amino acids: CASSIAGQGATEAFF. Looking up the rest from reference TRBV19 and TRBJ1-1 gives the full variable domain: DGGITQSPKYLFRKEGQNVTLSCEQNLNHDAMYWYRQDPGQGLRLIYYSQIVNDFQKGDIAEGYSVSREKKESFPLTVTSAQKNPTAFYLCASSIAGQGATEAFFGQGTRLTVV.

This clone occurred a few times. This chain links TRBV6-1 with TRBJ1-2; 9 bases fit TRBD1. Germline CDR1 and CDR2: MNHNS and SASEGT. Germline trimming cut 3 bases from V and 7 bases from J; bases unmatched to any gene: 6. The CDR3 runs 14 residues. CDR3 in DNA: TGTGCCAGCAGTGATAGGGACAGGGTCCCTGGCTACACCTTC. Amino acid sequence: CASSDRDRVPGYTF.

The chain couples TRBV18 to TRBJ1-1; 7 bases line up with TRBD1. The CDR3 spans 16 residues. Germline assignment: CDR1 KGHSH and CDR2 LQKENI. The V gene end was trimmed by 4 bases and the J gene end by 8 bases; junction bases not matched to a gene: 16. In DNA, the CDR3 is TGTGCCAGCTCACTGGGATCCTCAGGGGGTCTCGCGGAAGCTTTCTTT. Residues: CASSLGSSGGLAEAFF.

This clone appeared a single time. The V call is TRBV20-1, the J call TRBJ1-5, with a tentative D call TRBD1 (5 bases). This CDR3 comprises 14 residues. V shed 0 bases and J shed 2 bases, with 8 bases lying between them. Germline V gene lookup returns CDR1 DFQATT and CDR2 SNEGSKA (reference sequence). The CDR3 region has the DNA TGCAGTGCTAGAGATGCGACAGGCAATCAGCCCCAGCATTTT. Its protein product is CSARDATGNQPQHF.

The genes are TRBV7-2 and TRBJ2-2, with no clear D. Germline CDR1 and CDR2: SGHTA and FQGNSA. This CDR3 is built from 14 residues. V shed 2 bases and J shed 3 bases, with 7 bases lying between them. The CDR3 DNA sequence: TGTGCCAGCAGCTTAACGGTCTACACCGGGGAGCTGTTTTTT. Translating it yields CASSLTVYTGELFF.